Below are 21 T cell receptor beta chains sequenced from a single sample in a study of sequential checkpoint blockade in melanoma. Described treatment: randomized to nivolumab then ipilimumab (arm A) or the reverse (arm B). Produced via immunoSEQ multiplex PCR; TCRdb's table is partial and in-frame only. The profile covers 9,500 to 15,000 clones, with over 75% appearing a single time and approximately 8% taken by the ten largest. Sequenced material: CD8+ T cells sorted from blood (inferred from file names), taken from a patient given nivolumab and ipilimumab in sequence. These receptors were obtained from a human donor with melanoma.

J is TRBJ2-7 and V is TRBV4-1; tentative D call: TRBD1 (6 bases). Germline CDR1 and CDR2: MGHRA and YSYEKL. V was cut by 5 bases and J by 2 bases, with 13 bases left in between. This CDR3 comprises 14 residues. The CDR3 nucleotides read TGCGCCAGCAGCTACGACAGGATTACCTACGAGCAGTACTTC. This codes for CASSYDRITYEQYF.

The V gene is TRBV28, the J gene TRBJ2-1; the match to TRBD2 covers 13 bases. V lost 6 bases and J lost 9; bases outside the gene matches: 8. Germline V gene data show CDR1 as MDHEN and CDR2 as SYDVKM. The CDR3 is 15 amino acids. The CDR3: CASRSTSGGASEQFF. CDR3 sequence (DNA): TGTGCCAGCAGGTCCACTAGCGGGGGGGCCAGTGAGCAGTTCTTC.

The chain joins TRBV30 to TRBJ2-7; no clear D. The CDR3 is 11 residues long. Germline V gene lookup returns CDR1 GTSNPN and CDR2 SVGIG (reference sequence). Trimming took 2 bases from V and 4 from J, leaving 6 bases between them. CDR3 DNA: TGTGCCTGGAGTTACAGTTACGAGCAGTACTTC. It encodes CAWSYSYEQYF.

The chain couples TRBV2 to TRBJ2-7, with 12 bases fitting TRBD1. This CDR3 spans 15 amino acids. V was pared by 6 bases and J by 7 bases, with 10 bases of the junction left unmatched. CDR1 and CDR2 (germline): SNHLY, FYNNEI. CDR3 sequence (DNA): TGTGCCAGCAGGGAACGGGACAGGGGGCTAAATGAGCAGTACTTC. Translating gives CASRERDRGLNEQYF.

The V and J genes are TRBV27 and TRBJ2-7, with TRBD1 identical over 12 bases. From germline, CDR1 is MNHEY and CDR2 SMNVEV (reference sequence). The CDR3 has 16 amino acids. V gave up 4 bases and J gave up 0 bases; unmatched junction bases: 4. This CDR3 is CASSWGQGAGSYEQYF. CDR3 in DNA: TGTGCCAGCAGTTGGGGACAGGGGGCCGGCTCCTACGAGCAGTACTTC.

The chain employs TRBV6-1 and TRBJ2-1; 10 nucleotides agree with TRBD1. Germline V lookup: CDR1 MNHNS, CDR2 SASEGT. V was clipped by 4 bases and J by 7 bases; unmatched bases: 10. The CDR3 spans 16 residues. The CDR3 sequence: CASSVGTGALLNEQFF. The CDR3 DNA reads as TGTGCCAGCAGTGTCGGGACAGGGGCCCTTTTGAATGAGCAGTTCTTC.

The rearrangement links TRBV9 to TRBJ1-1; D unresolved. V dropped 0 bases and J dropped 2 bases, with 5 bases sitting between them. The V gene's germline CDR1 is SGDLS and CDR2 YYNGEE. This CDR3 comprises 13 residues. The CDR3 nucleotides read TGTGCCAGCAGCGTAGGAAGCAACACTGAAGCTTTCTTT. Its translation: CASSVGSNTEAFF.

The gene calls are TRBV27 and TRBJ1-2; 7 bases map to TRBD1. This CDR3 spans 14 amino acids. The V gene's germline CDR1 is MNHEY and CDR2 SMNVEV (reference sequence). Trimming removed 6 bases from V and 4 bases from J; junction bases left unmatched: 8. The CDR3 nucleotides are TGTGCCAGCAGGGATTGGGACAGTCCCTATGGCTACACCTTC. Translation gives CASRDWDSPYGYTF.

V is TRBV29-1 and J is TRBJ1-1, with D unclear. This CDR3 has 10 amino acids. Per germline, CDR1 SQVTM and CDR2 ANQGSEA. Trimming pared 4 bases from V and 6 bases from J, leaving 6 bases between. CDR3 sequence: CSVGESEAFF. DNA for the CDR3: TGCAGCGTTGGCGAATCTGAAGCTTTCTTT.

The rearrangement links TRBV5-5 to TRBJ2-7; TRBD1 matches 9 bases. With 1 base clipped from V and 6 bases from J, the junction kept 8 bases outside the gene matches. From germline, CDR1 is SGHKS and CDR2 YYEKEE (reference sequence). The CDR3 covers 15 residues. The CDR3 region is CASSLPWDRDSEQYF. CDR3 nucleotide sequence: TGTGCCAGCAGCTTGCCCTGGGACAGGGATTCCGAGCAGTACTTC.

The chain combines TRBV5-1 with TRBJ1-3, with 10 nucleotides matching TRBD1. The trim removed 4 bases at V and 2 bases at J, leaving 0 bases unmatched. The CDR3 extends over 14 amino acids. Germline-derived CDR1 and CDR2 are SGHRS and YFSETQ. CDR3 DNA sequence: TGCGCCAGCAGCGGGACAGGGGCTGGAAACACCATATATTTT. As protein: CASSGTGAGNTIYF.

The V call is TRBV2, the J call TRBJ2-2; 9 bases line up with TRBD2. The germline gives CDR1 SNHLY, CDR2 FYNNEI. With V trimmed by 4 bases and J by 7 bases, 7 bases remained unmatched. The CDR3 runs to 15 residues. This CDR3 reads CASSGGSGRGGELFF. As DNA, the CDR3 is TGTGCCAGCAGTGGAGGTAGCGGGAGAGGCGGGGAGCTGTTTTTT. Filled out from reference TRBV2 and TRBJ2-2, the complete variable domain reads EPEVTQTPSHQVTQMGQEVILRCVPISNHLYFYWYRQILGQKVEFLVSFYNNEISEKSEIFDDQFSVERPDGSNFTLKIRSTKLEDSAMYFCASSGGSGRGGELFFGEGSRLTVL.

This clone occurred a few times. V and J are TRBV6-1 and TRBJ2-5, with D hard to call. In germline, CDR1 is MNHNS, CDR2 SASEGT. The ends were cut back, 0 bases at V and 5 bases at J, with 10 bases in the middle. The length of the CDR3 is 14 residues. The CDR3 DNA is TGTGCCAGCAGTGAAGCGCCCTCACGGGAGACCCAGTACTTC. Its translation: CASSEAPSRETQYF.

The chain couples TRBV6-6 to TRBJ2-5; a possible D gene is TRBD1 (6 bases). Trimming shortened V by 6 bases and J by 5 bases, and 13 bases separated the two germline ends. CDR3 length equals 13 residues. Germline-derived CDR1 and CDR2 are MNHNY and SVGAGI (reference sequence). In DNA form, the CDR3 reads TGTGCCAGCAGCTCAGGGGCTTGGGAGACCCAGTACTTC. It is translated as CASSSGAWETQYF.

The chain combines TRBV19 with TRBJ2-7; D possibly corresponds to TRBD1 (8 bases). The CDR3 runs to 17 residues. Between the trimmed V and J ends, which lost 4 bases and 0 bases, there was a span of 19 bases. Germline V lookup: CDR1 LNHDA, CDR2 SQIVND (reference sequence). The CDR3 DNA follows: TGTGCCAGTAGTACAAGCCCAACAGGGGGGGCCTCCTACGAGCAGTACTTC. This translates into CASSTSPTGGASYEQYF.

This clone was found a few times. This chain links TRBV9 with TRBJ2-5; 13 positions agree with TRBD2. The germline V gene has CDR1 SGDLS and CDR2 YYNGEE. Trimming removed 0 bases from V and 4 bases from J; junction bases left unmatched: 3. The CDR3 sequence is 16 residues long. CDR3 bases: TGTGCCAGCAGCGTAGTACTAGCGGGAGGGTTAGAGACCCAGTACTTC. This sequence encodes CASSVVLAGGLETQYF.

This clone was observed once. The chain combines TRBV5-5 with TRBJ2-7, with unresolved D. Germline V lookup: CDR1 SGHKS, CDR2 YYEKEE (reference sequence). V was cut by 1 base and J by 4 bases, with 15 bases left in between. The CDR3 covers 15 residues. The CDR3 nucleotides are TGTGCCAGCAGCTTGAGACATGGGTTTGGTTACGAGCAGTACTTC. Encoded protein: CASSLRHGFGYEQYF.

The chain uses TRBV18 and TRBJ2-1; tentatively, D is TRBD2 (6 bases). In germline, CDR1 is KGHSH, CDR2 LQKENI. V was cut by 3 bases and J by 1 base, with 13 bases left in between. The CDR3 contains 16 residues. Here the CDR3 DNA reads TGTGCCAGCTCACCCGCCCGGGACTCTTCCTACAATGAGCAGTTCTTC. This translates into CASSPARDSSYNEQFF.

This rearrangement joins TRBV4-2 to TRBJ2-3; D is possibly TRBD2 (7 bases). CDR1 is LGHNA and CDR2 is YNFKEQ in the germline V gene. V was cut by 1 base and J by 4 bases, with 9 bases left in between. The CDR3 sequence is 14 residues long. The CDR3: CASSQGGGPDTQYF. CDR3 in DNA: TGTGCCAGCAGCCAAGGGGGGGGGCCAGATACGCAGTATTTT.

The chain recombines TRBV5-5 with TRBJ2-3, with TRBD1 identical over 12 bases. From germline, CDR1 is SGHKS and CDR2 YYEKEE (reference sequence). This CDR3 contains 15 residues. V lost 4 bases and J lost 2; bases outside the gene matches: 2. This chain's CDR3 is CASSAGQGATDTQYF. The CDR3 coding sequence is TGTGCCAGCAGCGCGGGACAGGGGGCCACAGATACGCAGTATTTT.

V and J are TRBV7-3 and TRBJ1-1; 7 positions match TRBD1. Germline CDR1 is SGHTA and CDR2 is FQGTGA. The CDR3 runs 13 residues. The ends lost 2 bases at V and 6 bases at J; junction bases unmatched: 3. The CDR3 is CASSLDTGAEAFF. In DNA, the CDR3 is TGTGCCAGCAGCTTAGACACAGGGGCTGAAGCTTTCTTT.